The 30 T cell receptor beta chains in this list originate from one sample, sequenced in a study of blood T cell repertoires in COVID-19. Repertoires were generated with immunoSEQ multiplex PCR, while TCRdb's copy carries only in-frame clones and drops some. Here the sample spans about 160,000 clones, approximately 86% being singletons. The sequenced sample was peripheral blood. The receptors stem from a woman aged 55-75 years who had recovered from COVID-19.

The V call is TRBV7-3, the J call TRBJ2-2, with 9 bases matching TRBD2. The J segment lost 1 base and the V segment lost 5 bases, leaving 11 bases of the junction unmatched. The germline CDR1 and CDR2 sequences are SGHTA and FQGTGA. CDR3 length equals 18 residues. The CDR3 is CASSPRGGGARNTGELFF. In nucleotides, the CDR3 is TGTGCCAGCAGCCCTAGAGGCGGGGGGGCCAGGAACACCGGGGAGCTGTTTTTT.

The table lists this clone with a count of one. The V and J genes are TRBV7-9 and TRBJ1-2; 12 bases are shared with TRBD1. The CDR3 contains 13 residues. CDR1 SEHNR and CDR2 FQNEAQ come from the germline V gene (reference sequence). The ends lost 5 bases at V and 7 bases at J; junction bases unmatched: 2. Here the CDR3 reads CASSGTGGLGYTF. The CDR3 bases are TGTGCCAGCAGCGGGACAGGGGGCCTTGGCTACACCTTC.

The rearrangement joins TRBV7-9 to TRBJ2-1, with a weak D call TRBD1 (5 bases). V dropped 6 bases and J dropped 9 bases, with 9 bases sitting between them. The CDR3 has 11 amino acids. The germline V gene encodes CDR1 SEHNR and CDR2 FQNEAQ (reference sequence). This CDR3 is CASSRQGEQFF. CDR3 bases: TGTGCCAGCAGTCGTCAGGGTGAGCAGTTCTTC.

The J gene is TRBJ1-6, the V gene TRBV6-2 or TRBV6-3, with 9 bases that match TRBD1. V shed 0 bases and J 7 bases; nucleotides not matched to a gene: 4. Germline V CDR1 and CDR2: MNHEY, SVGEGT. The CDR3 consists of 16 residues. The CDR3 DNA is TGTGCCAGCAGTTACTCTTGGACAGGGGTGAATTCACCCCTCCACTTT. Translation gives CASSYSWTGVNSPLHF.

The chain joins TRBV14 to TRBJ1-2; D gene unclear. Germline V gives CDR1 SGHDN, CDR2 FVKESK. This CDR3 region has 14 residues. V was pared by 3 bases and J by 1 base, with 9 bases between. The CDR3 bases are TGTGCCAGCAGCCAGCAAGCAAATAACTATGGCTACACCTTC. Amino acids: CASSQQANNYGYTF.

This chain joins TRBV20-1 and TRBJ2-7, with D maybe TRBD2 (5 bases). CDR1 is DFQATT and CDR2 is SNEGSKA in the germline V gene (reference sequence). This CDR3 is built from 12 residues. V lost 3 bases to trimming and J lost 3 bases, with 9 bases between them. The CDR3 sequence: CSASSSSYEQYF. The DNA for the CDR3 is TGCAGTGCTAGTTCTAGCAGCTACGAGCAGTACTTC.

The chain employs TRBV7-9 and TRBJ1-4, with 9 positions matching TRBD1. The CDR3 length is 14 residues. The V gene end was trimmed by 6 bases and the J gene end by 6 bases; junction bases not matched to a gene: 5. Germline V lookup: CDR1 SEHNR, CDR2 FQNEAQ (reference sequence). The DNA of the CDR3 is TGTGCCAGCAGTCCGGGACAGGGTTATGAAAAACTGTTTTTT. It translates to CASSPGQGYEKLFF. The full variable domain, with the rest looked up from reference TRBV7-9 and TRBJ1-4, is DTGVSQNPRHKITKRGQNVTFRCDPISEHNRLYWYRQTLGQGPEFLTYFQNEAQLEKSRLLSDRFSAERPKGSFSTLEIQRTEQGDSAMYLCASSPGQGYEKLFFGSGTQLSVL.

This clone was recorded once. V usage is TRBV2 and J usage is TRBJ1-2; 7 nucleotides line up with TRBD1. V shed 2 bases and J 7 bases; nucleotides not matched to a gene: 4. Germline-derived CDR1 and CDR2 are SNHLY and FYNNEI. The CDR3 runs to 13 residues. The chain's CDR3 is CASSEQGVGGYTF. In DNA, the CDR3 is TGTGCCAGCAGTGAACAGGGGGTTGGTGGCTACACCTTC.

The chain carries TRBV27 and TRBJ2-7, with 9 nucleotides matching TRBD2. After removal of 2 bases from V and 0 bases from J, the junction contained 5 bases not matched to a gene. The CDR3 totals 16 residues. The germline V gene has CDR1 MNHEY and CDR2 SMNVEV (reference sequence). CDR3 coding DNA: TGTGCCAGCAGTTTACTAGCGGGGAGTAGCTCCTACGAGCAGTACTTC. Encoded protein: CASSLLAGSSSYEQYF.

V usage is TRBV10-3 and J usage is TRBJ1-2; 10 bases are shared with TRBD1. CDR1 is ENHRY, CDR2 SYGVKD, per germline. With V trimmed by 7 bases and J by 6 bases, 11 bases remained unmatched. The CDR3 is 15 residues long. CDR3: CAINRKGGTGDGYTF. The CDR3 DNA is TGTGCCATCAACCGAAAAGGGGGGACAGGGGATGGCTACACCTTC.

CDR3: CASSVQGANSPLHF. CDR3 bases: TGCGCCAGCAGCGTACAGGGTGCGAATTCACCCCTCCACTTT. The J gene is TRBJ1-6, the V gene TRBV5-1; D is possibly TRBD1 (6 bases). Germline V gene lookup returns CDR1 SGHRS and CDR2 YFSETQ. This CDR3 has 14 amino acids. V was cut by 4 bases and J by 7 bases, with 12 bases left in between.

The rearrangement joins TRBV19 to TRBJ1-1, with 12 bases lining up with TRBD1. Germline CDR1 and CDR2: LNHDA and SQIVND (reference sequence). CDR3 length: 17 amino acids. V lost 3 bases and J lost 3; bases outside the gene matches: 8. The DNA of the CDR3 is TGTGCCAGTAGTATCTCCGGGACAGGGGGCTCTGACACTGAAGCTTTCTTT. Amino acid sequence: CASSISGTGGSDTEAFF.

V is TRBV24-1 and J is TRBJ2-2; D not resolved. There are 14 residues in the CDR3. The germline CDR1 and CDR2 sequences are KGHDR and SFDVKD. V gave up 4 bases and J gave up 10 bases, with 15 bases separating them. The CDR3, as DNA: TGTGCCACCAGTGACCCAGGTATGCAAGCGGAGCTGTTTTTT. Encoded protein: CATSDPGMQAELFF.

The chain uses TRBV5-1 and TRBJ2-7, with TRBD1 matching 12 bases. The ends lost 0 bases at V and 2 bases at J; junction bases unmatched: 3. The CDR3 sequence is 16 residues long. Per the germline V gene, CDR1 is SGHRS and CDR2 is YFSETQ. The CDR3 sequence: CASSLAGTGGTYEQYF. The CDR3 DNA reads as TGCGCCAGCAGCTTGGCGGGGACAGGGGGCACCTACGAGCAGTACTTC.

V is TRBV27 and J is TRBJ1-6; possible D gene TRBD1, 5 bases. This CDR3 region has 16 residues. From germline, CDR1 is MNHEY and CDR2 SMNVEV (reference sequence). The V end was cut by 6 bases, the J end by 4 bases, with 16 bases between. This CDR3 is CASSPQGGVYNSPLHF. The CDR3 nucleotides read TGTGCCAGCAGCCCGCAGGGAGGGGTGTATAATTCACCCCTCCACTTT.

The chain carries TRBV28 and TRBJ2-7; tentatively, D is TRBD1 (5 bases). CDR1 and CDR2 (germline): MDHEN, SYDVKM. The CDR3 consists of 15 residues. V was pared by 6 bases and J by 0 bases, with 15 bases between. The CDR3 DNA sequence: TGTGCCAGCAGCCTCGACAGTTTTTCCTCCTACGAGCAGTACTTC. Translating gives CASSLDSFSSYEQYF.

J is TRBJ1-1 and V is TRBV4-3; D possibly corresponds to TRBD1 (5 bases). V was pared by 4 bases and J by 6 bases, with 21 bases between. The germline V gene encodes CDR1 LGHNA and CDR2 YSLEER. The CDR3 contains 16 residues. This chain's CDR3 is CASSRSVTGMGAEAFF. CDR3 nucleotide sequence: TGCGCCAGCAGCCGCTCCGTCACAGGAATGGGCGCTGAAGCTTTCTTT.

This chain links TRBV7-8 with TRBJ2-5; weak D call: TRBD2 (6 bases). The CDR3 length is 14 residues. Germline CDR1 and CDR2: SGHVS and FQNEAQ. V was pared by 8 bases and J by 3 bases, with 16 bases between. In DNA, the CDR3 is TGTGCCAGCTCGCCCCGGGACTCTAAAGAGACCCAGTACTTC. Translating gives CASSPRDSKETQYF. Filled out from reference TRBV7-8 and TRBJ2-5, the complete variable domain reads GAGVSQSPRYKVAKRGQDVALRCDPISGHVSLFWYQQALGQGPEFLTYFQNEAQLDKSGLPSDRFFAERPEGSVSTLKIQRTQQEDSAVYLCASSPRDSKETQYFGPGTRLLVL.

The chain uses TRBV6-6 and TRBJ2-7; 7 bases fit TRBD1. The CDR3 has 14 amino acids. Germline lookup yields CDR1 MNHNY and CDR2 SVGAGI (reference sequence). V gave up 7 bases and J gave up 2 bases; unmatched junction bases: 8. For the CDR3, the DNA is TGTGCCAGCACCTCCGGGACAGTGACCTACGAGCAGTACTTC. This encodes CASTSGTVTYEQYF.

Here the CDR3 DNA reads TGCGCCAGCAGCTGGACAGGGTACGAGCAGTACTTC. Residues: CASSWTGYEQYF. The chain carries TRBV4-1 and TRBJ2-7; TRBD1 aligns across 8 bases. Germline V CDR1 and CDR2: MGHRA, YSYEKL. This CDR3 contains 12 residues. V shed 5 bases, J shed 4 bases, and the junction held 1 base outside the gene matches.

The chain employs TRBV15 and TRBJ2-1; perhaps TRBD2 as D (6 bases). The ends were cut back, 0 bases at V and 0 bases at J, with 9 bases in the middle. The CDR3 loop spans 16 amino acids. Germline values: CDR1 LNHNV, CDR2 YYDKDF (reference sequence). The CDR3 DNA is TGTGCCACCAGCAGAGATGGGGGGAGCTCCTACAATGAGCAGTTCTTC. Its protein is CATSRDGGSSYNEQFF.

CDR3 residues: CASSLTRGGTDTQYF. The CDR3 bases are TGTGCCAGCAGTTTGACCAGGGGAGGCACAGATACGCAGTATTTT. This chain connects TRBV27 to TRBJ2-3; the D gene is possibly TRBD1 (6 bases). Germline V lookup: CDR1 MNHEY, CDR2 SMNVEV (reference sequence). Trimming removed 3 bases from V and 1 base from J, with 11 bases in between. This CDR3 contains 15 residues.

This clone was seen a handful of times. The chain couples TRBV19 to TRBJ1-1; D perhaps matches TRBD1 (5 bases). V was pared by 5 bases and J by 3 bases, with 10 bases between. The CDR3 has 13 amino acids. Germline loops: CDR1 LNHDA, CDR2 SQIVND (reference sequence). CDR3 in amino acids: CASSPTTDTEAFF. CDR3 nucleotide sequence: TGTGCCAGTAGTCCAACGACAGACACTGAAGCTTTCTTT. Based on the CDR3 plus reference TRBV19 and TRBJ1-1, the full variable domain is DGGITQSPKYLFRKEGQNVTLSCEQNLNHDAMYWYRQDPGQGLRLIYYSQIVNDFQKGDIAEGYSVSREKKESFPLTVTSAQKNPTAFYLCASSPTTDTEAFFGQGTRLTVV.

The chain couples TRBV7-9 to TRBJ2-7, with D perhaps matching TRBD1 (5 bases). V was clipped by 10 bases and J by 5 bases, with 12 bases between them. Per the germline V gene, CDR1 is SEHNR and CDR2 is FQNEAQ (reference sequence). This CDR3 spans 11 amino acids. The CDR3 region is CATQGAHEQYF. CDR3 DNA: TGTGCCACCCAAGGGGCTCACGAGCAGTACTTC.

The chain has TRBV27 and TRBJ2-1; 11 bases match TRBD1. With V trimmed by 8 bases and J by 6 bases, 3 bases remained unmatched. CDR1 is MNHEY, CDR2 SMNVEV, per germline (reference sequence). CDR3 length equals 13 residues. The CDR3 sequence is CASGTGGFNEQFF. CDR3 nucleotide sequence: TGTGCCAGCGGGACAGGGGGGTTCAATGAGCAGTTCTTC.

The chain carries TRBV19 and TRBJ2-7; possible D gene TRBD1, 6 bases. V lost 3 bases and J lost 2, with 8 bases in between. CDR1 is LNHDA and CDR2 is SQIVND in the germline V gene (reference sequence). The CDR3 sequence is 13 residues long. CDR3 amino acids: CASSIRTAYEQYF. The CDR3 nucleotides are TGTGCCAGTAGTATTCGGACAGCCTACGAGCAGTACTTC.

The rearrangement uses TRBV5-1 and TRBJ2-3; no clear D gene. CDR1 is SGHRS, CDR2 YFSETQ, per germline. The ends were cut back, 4 bases at V and 2 bases at J, with 11 bases in the middle. The CDR3 runs 14 residues. For the CDR3, the DNA is TGCGCCAGCAGCGATCTTAGTAACACAGATACGCAGTATTTT. Its protein product is CASSDLSNTDTQYF.

Here the CDR3 DNA reads TGTGCCAGCAGCTTAAGGACTCTTTGGAGGGGCTACACCTTC. It specifies CASSLRTLWRGYTF. This chain joins TRBV13 and TRBJ1-2, with unresolved D. V was cut by 2 bases and J by 8 bases, with 15 bases left in between. The CDR3 has 14 residues. Germline V lookup: CDR1 PRHDT, CDR2 FYEKMQ (reference sequence).

The CDR3 spells CASSRVEGAADQPQHF. The CDR3, as DNA: TGTGCCAGCAGTCGTGTAGAGGGCGCAGCGGATCAGCCCCAGCATTTT. The gene calls are TRBV6-8 and TRBJ1-5, with no clear D. The CDR3 sequence is 16 residues long. Germline lookup yields CDR1 MNHGY and CDR2 SAAAGT. The V end was cut by 5 bases, the J end by 5 bases, with 19 bases between.

The chain uses TRBV10-2 and TRBJ1-1, with 8 bases fitting TRBD1. The junction had 2 bases not matched to a gene; V was cut back by 4 bases and J by 1 base. From germline, CDR1 is WSHSY and CDR2 SAAADI. CDR3 length: 14 amino acids. This chain's CDR3 is CASSAGTGNTEAFF. As DNA, the CDR3 is TGCGCCAGCAGTGCCGGGACAGGGAACACTGAAGCTTTCTTT.